The present entry profiles one T cell receptor (beta chain) with its context. Its cognate antigen is unknown. Additional DNA sequences in this sample encode the identical CDR3. Naive CD8 cells were CD45RO-negative, positively selected for CCR7, excluding terminally differentiated effector memory CD45RA+ cells. These data come from a study of shared clonotypes between healthy human individuals. Looking at the study overall: Three plates each covered CD4 naive and memory; CD8 naive two, CD8 memory one. Study-wide findings and caveats: Lower generation probabilities were found for non-shared clonotypes than for those shared by all four donors. What rarefaction showed was incomplete sorted-subset sequencing despite large depth. As a rule, naive subsets had a larger estimated richness than memory subsets.

Germline V gene sequence: CDR1 MDHEN, CDR2 SYDVKM. Deletions cut 5 bases from V and 1 base from J, with 4 bases between. This CDR3 spans 12 amino acids. Some clones are missing from TCRdb's copy, which holds only in-frame ones; the method was immunoSEQ multiplex PCR. The sample has about 600,000 clones; 98% are singletons. Sequencing was performed on naive CD8+ T cells sorted from blood. This TCR was recovered from a man aged 25-45 years in good health. The V and J genes are TRBV28 and TRBJ2-3; D not certain. CDR3: CASSLGTDTQYF. CDR3 DNA sequence: TGTGCCAGCAGTCTTGGCACAGATACGCAGTATTTT.